Included here is one TCR beta chain sequence, with context. Its matching antigen is unknown. One junction end disagrees with the germline gene, perhaps due to a read error. This record belongs to a study of post-analysis software for immune sequencing data. Overall study results and limits: Samples from one preparation batch, clustered by F measure, grouped strongly together. Roughly 5 TRBV segments occurring more often in patients than controls included TRBV5-6, TRBV5-1 and TRBV20-1.

CDR3 length equals 14 residues. Unique molecular identifiers had been added to the TCR beta cDNA libraries. TCRdb analysed the PCR reads with MiXCR anew, one entry per CDR3 protein. Among about 460,000 distinct CDR3 sequences listed, roughly 45% were seen once. This clonotype originated in a girl aged 5 to 17 with multiple sclerosis. The sample consisted of blood. The chain couples TRBV12-3 or TRBV12-4 to TRBJ2-7, with 10 bases identical to TRBD2. The CDR3 DNA reads TGTGCCAGCACCACGGGACTAGCGAACTACGTGCAGTACTTC. It translates to CASTTGLANYVQYF.